A selection of T cell receptor beta chains follows, all from one sample in a study of blood T cell repertoires in COVID-19. The protocol was immunoSEQ multiplex PCR, while the TCRdb copy is restricted to in-frame clones and leaves out a portion. The sample contains under 250,000 clones, around four fifths of which appear only once. The sequenced material came from PBMCs or T cells enriched from blood (not recorded which). These receptors were obtained from a middle-aged woman who had been exposed to COVID-19. CDR3s include the opening cysteine and the closing phenylalanine or tryptophan. The order of the fields is D gene, CDR3 length, V gene, J gene, clone size, CDR3 protein, CDR3 DNA. The D gene is left open where the match is weak. A clone size is listed for some rows: how often the clone was seen (once, few, many), or a class if it is expanded.

NA,15,TRBV7-2,TRBJ1-1,NA,CASSLAEAVDTEAFF,TGTGCCAGCAGCTTAGCTGAAGCGGTGGACACTGAAGCTTTCTTT
NA,15,TRBV19,TRBJ1-1,NA,CASSIADRPNTEAFF,TGTGCCAGTAGTATAGCCGACAGGCCGAACACTGAAGCTTTCTTT
NA,12,TRBV30,TRBJ1-1,NA,CAWTRSNLIAFF,TGTGCCTGGACTAGATCGAACCTAATAGCTTTCTTT
TRBD1,11,TRBV20-1,TRBJ1-2,NA,CRGQGTGRESF,TGCAGGGGCCAAGGGACAGGCAGGGAAAGCTTC
NA,16,TRBV7-2,TRBJ1-5,NA,CASSLRGQISNQPQHF,TGTGCCAGCAGCTTAAGAGGGCAGATTAGCAATCAGCCCCAGCATTTT
NA,13,TRBV19,TRBJ1-4,NA,CASSISTGEKLFF,TGTGCCAGTAGTATTTCCACAGGTGAAAAACTGTTTTTT
NA,16,TRBV18,TRBJ2-7,NA,CASSPPGADIRNEQYF,TGTGCCAGCTCACCACCGGGGGCCGACATACGGAACGAGCAGTACTTC
TRBD1,13,TRBV18,TRBJ2-3,once,CASSLTGGDTQYF,TGTGCCAGCTCACTGACAGGGGGTGATACGCAGTATTTT
TRBD2,15,TRBV4-2,TRBJ2-5,NA,CASSPRTSGVETQYF,TGTGCCAGCAGCCCACGGACTAGCGGGGTCGAGACCCAGTACTTC
NA,15,TRBV7-2,TRBJ2-2,NA,CASSLSGLSTGELFF,TGTGCCAGCAGCTTAAGCGGGCTTTCCACCGGGGAGCTGTTTTTT
TRBD1,15,TRBV5-1,TRBJ1-4,once,CASSFGQGTNEKLFF,TGCGCCAGCAGCTTTGGACAGGGGACTAATGAAAAACTGTTTTTT
TRBD1,14,TRBV28,TRBJ2-3,few,CASSLGTATDTQYF,TGTGCCAGCAGTTTAGGGACAGCCACAGATACGCAGTATTTT
TRBD2,16,TRBV19,TRBJ2-5,NA,CASSTLAGGPLETQYF,TGTGCCAGTAGTACCCTAGCGGGGGGGCCTTTAGAGACCCAGTACTTC
NA,13,TRBV10-3,TRBJ1-5,once,CAISDGGNQPQHF,TGTGCCATCAGTGACGGGGGGAATCAGCCCCAGCATTTT
TRBD2,17,TRBV5-8,TRBJ2-2,NA,CASSQEGLVPLAGELFF,TGTGCCAGCAGCCAGGAGGGACTAGTTCCTCTGGCCGGGGAGCTGTTTTTT
NA,10,TRBV1,TRBJ2-1,NA,CTSPGNEQFF,TGCACCAGCCCGGGGAATGAGCAGTTCTTC
NA,16,TRBV6-2/TRBV6-3,TRBJ2-7,NA,CASSYGGASGAYEQYF,TGTGCCAGCAGTTACGGTGGGGCCTCCGGCGCCTACGAGCAGTACTTC
TRBD1,16,TRBV28,TRBJ2-7,NA,CASSFGDREVPYEQYF,TGTGCCAGCAGTTTTGGGGACAGGGAAGTCCCCTACGAGCAGTACTTC
NA,14,TRBV5-6,TRBJ2-3,NA,CASREQGGLDTQYF,TGTGCCAGCAGGGAACAGGGAGGGTTAGATACGCAGTATTTT
NA,14,TRBV7-2,TRBJ1-2,NA,CASSLARQAYGYTF,TGTGCCAGCAGCTTAGCGAGACAGGCCTATGGCTACACCTTC
NA,13,TRBV3-1/TRBV3-2,TRBJ1-1,NA,CASSGGTHTEAFF,TGTGCCAGCAGCGGGGGGACCCACACTGAAGCTTTCTTT
NA,16,TRBV4-2,TRBJ2-3,NA,CASSQHYDRPGDTQYF,TGTGCCAGCAGCCAACATTACGACAGGCCGGGCGATACGCAGTATTTT
TRBD1,16,TRBV4-2,TRBJ1-5,few,CASSHLDRGPNQPQHF,TGTGCCAGCAGCCATTTAGACAGGGGTCCCAATCAGCCCCAGCATTTT
NA,11,TRBV2,TRBJ1-2,NA,CASHQGYGYTF,TGTGCCAGTCATCAGGGCTATGGCTACACCTTC
TRBD1,14,TRBV9,TRBJ1-2,NA,CASSPGQGNYGYTF,TGTGCCAGCAGCCCGGGACAGGGTAACTATGGCTACACCTTC
TRBD1,16,TRBV7-9,TRBJ2-3,once,CASSQQTGGSTDTQYF,TGTGCCAGCAGCCAACAAACAGGGGGGAGCACAGATACGCAGTATTTT
NA,13,TRBV18,TRBJ1-1,NA,CASSRTVNTEAFF,TGTGCCAGCTCCCGCACGGTTAACACTGAAGCTTTCTTT
TRBD2,16,TRBV5-4,TRBJ2-1,NA,CASSRSTSGGYNEQFF,TGTGCCAGCAGCCGATCAACTAGCGGGGGCTACAATGAGCAGTTCTTC
NA,13,TRBV30,TRBJ1-1,NA,CAWSPAIHTEAFF,TGTGCCTGGAGTCCCGCGATCCACACTGAAGCTTTCTTT
TRBD1,15,TRBV19,TRBJ2-2,NA,CASRDGQVNTGELFF,TGTGCCAGTAGGGACGGACAGGTGAACACCGGGGAGCTGTTTTTT
NA,16,TRBV21-1,TRBJ1-5,NA,CASSNEDRTCNQPQHF,TGTGCCAGCAGCAATGAGGACAGAACGTGCAATCAGCCCCAGCATTTT
NA,13,TRBV29-1,TRBJ1-2,NA,CSVDSFSNYGYTF,TGCAGCGTCGACAGTTTTTCTAACTATGGCTACACCTTC
TRBD1,16,TRBV5-1,TRBJ1-1,NA,CASSPRDSGEYTEAFF,TGCGCCAGCAGCCCGCGGGACAGCGGCGAGTACACTGAAGCTTTCTTT
NA,13,TRBV30,TRBJ1-5,few,CAWSGGGGQPQHF,TGTGCCTGGAGCGGCGGGGGGGGACAGCCCCAGCATTTT
TRBD1,15,TRBV14,TRBJ1-1,NA,CASSFRTGANTEAFF,TGTGCCAGCAGCTTTCGGACAGGGGCGAACACTGAAGCTTTCTTT
TRBD1,15,TRBV3-1/TRBV3-2,TRBJ1-2,NA,CASSQGDRGTGGYTF,TGTGCCAGCAGCCAAGGGGACAGGGGAACGGGGGGCTACACCTTC
NA,13,TRBV5-6,TRBJ1-6,few,CASRVTPGSPLHF,TGTGCCAGCAGGGTAACACCGGGTTCACCCCTCCACTTT
NA,15,TRBV6-1,TRBJ2-3,NA,CASSENRVRTDTQYF,TGTGCCAGCAGTGAAAACAGGGTTCGCACAGATACGCAGTATTTT
TRBD1,14,TRBV18,TRBJ2-5,NA,CASSRGTGDVTQYF,TGTGCCAGCTCACGAGGGACAGGGGACGTGACCCAGTACTTC
NA,14,TRBV13,TRBJ2-7,NA,CASSKRQPPYEQYF,TGTGCCAGCAGCAAAAGACAGCCCCCCTACGAGCAGTACTTC
NA,14,TRBV2,TRBJ2-2,NA,CASREDRVAGELFF,TGTGCCAGCAGAGAAGACCGAGTAGCCGGGGAGCTGTTTTTT
NA,11,TRBV5-1,TRBJ2-1,NA,CASSLRGEQFF,TGCGCCAGCAGCCTAAGGGGGGAGCAGTTCTTC
NA,16,TRBV6-5,TRBJ1-4,NA,CASSYSSEPSNEKLFF,TGTGCCAGCAGTTACTCGAGCGAGCCCTCTAATGAAAAACTGTTTTTT
TRBD1,16,TRBV3-1/TRBV3-2,TRBJ2-5,NA,CASSRRTGGVGETQYF,TGTGCCAGCAGCCGACGGACAGGGGGCGTAGGGGAGACCCAGTACTTC